What follows describes a single T cell receptor beta chain. Its antigen is unknown. Base qualities are not provided; no much larger clone lies one nucleotide away. The sample belongs to a study of cytomegalovirus exposure and HLA in healthy donors (dated 2017 in TCRdb). With regard to the full study: According to a later analysis, one platform produced both the roughly 130 validation repertoires and the 550 to 800 repertoires of the first cohort. The study aimed to test whether cataloging public T cell receptors could reveal signatures of past pathogen exposure. A separate validation cohort of roughly 110 different subjects was used in addition to the approximately 700-subject first cohort. High-throughput TCR immunosequencing, statistical association of individual TCRs with disease status, and machine learning were combined to predict cytomegalovirus infection status. The paper's findings and limits, for the study overall: A later analysis found that TCRs clustered in the first cohort also tended to co-occur in the roughly 120 validation repertoires, with roughly 95% of cluster scores above 0. The classifier was reported to diagnose cytomegalovirus status with high specificity and sensitivity in both the original and validation cohorts. A few of the identified cytomegalovirus-associated TCR beta chains were confirmed in vitro to be specific for cytomegalovirus antigens. In the study, 164 TCR beta chains were listed as associated with cytomegalovirus. Across donors, most TCR sequences were observed very rarely, whereas some public TCRs were present in many individuals. A later analysis had no HLA typing for the validation cohort, so co-occurrence there was scored across all 110 or so repertoires. It was suggested by the authors that the approach could potentially be generalized to other disease states and immunological phenotypes.

The method was the immunoSEQ multiplex PCR assay. Under the source paper's analysis protocol: A statistical classification framework was developed to diagnose cytomegalovirus status using the catalog of TCR beta chain sequences. TCRdb retrieved this table from immuneACCESS and kept in-frame rearrangements only. Not all clones are present; in checked studies, unresolved V genes account for under half, and no reason is known for the remainder. Clone size and V and J calls were adopted from that table, with D and trimming inferred from the DNA. A total of tens of thousands of clones appear in this sample, 96% of them only once. The ten largest account for 0.78% of the sample. Donors formed part of the validation cohort, which comprised over a hundred subjects and was distinct from the first cohort of fewer than 750 subjects. Trimming removed 6 bases from V and 0 bases from J; the gene matches leave 3 bases unexplained. CDR3 length: 15 amino acids, cysteine to phenylalanine. Solely the CDR3 DNA is kept, with 45 bases framed from the first base. CDR1 and CDR2, per the germline V gene, are MNHNS and SASEGT.

The clonotype originates from a man in his late teens or twenties in good health and CMV-seronegative. This receptor chain uses TRBV6-1 and TRBJ1-2, with 11 bases matching TRBD1. The sample consisted of PBMCs. CDR3 loop: CASRGQGDSNYGYTF. The bases read TGTGCCAGCAGGGGACAGGGGGACTCTAACTATGGCTACACCTTC.